This TCR beta chain originates from a study of cytomegalovirus exposure and HLA in healthy donors. Study findings and constraints: The number of N-insertions in an Asian-associated ancestry cluster was reportedly below the approximately 680-donor mean in a later analysis. Later analysis identified over 15,000 TCR beta sequences associated with HLA alleles, using a false discovery rate threshold of 0.05. Immune exposure data for these donors was limited to CMV serostatus. The listing of 150 to 200 TCR beta chains classed them as cytomegalovirus-associated.

The CDR3 consists of 13 residues. The germline gives CDR1 SGHNT, CDR2 YYREEE (reference sequence). V lost 0 bases and J lost 2, with 6 bases in between. This clone has a single count. Its target is unknown. Primers included in the PCR were 60 Vbeta and 13 Jbeta primers. Using immunoSEQ multiplex PCR, the repertoire was profiled, and TCRdb retains in-frame clones only, with some absent. The sample consists of some 150,000 clones, approximately 65% of them appearing once. This rearrangement joins TRBV5-4 to TRBJ2-7, with a weak D call TRBD1 (5 bases). What was sequenced was PBMCs. The TCR originated in a man aged 35 to 55 in good health and CMV-seronegative. The DNA for the CDR3 is TGTGCCAGCAGCTTGGTGGGGCCCTACGAGCAGTACTTC. This gives the protein CASSLVGPYEQYF.